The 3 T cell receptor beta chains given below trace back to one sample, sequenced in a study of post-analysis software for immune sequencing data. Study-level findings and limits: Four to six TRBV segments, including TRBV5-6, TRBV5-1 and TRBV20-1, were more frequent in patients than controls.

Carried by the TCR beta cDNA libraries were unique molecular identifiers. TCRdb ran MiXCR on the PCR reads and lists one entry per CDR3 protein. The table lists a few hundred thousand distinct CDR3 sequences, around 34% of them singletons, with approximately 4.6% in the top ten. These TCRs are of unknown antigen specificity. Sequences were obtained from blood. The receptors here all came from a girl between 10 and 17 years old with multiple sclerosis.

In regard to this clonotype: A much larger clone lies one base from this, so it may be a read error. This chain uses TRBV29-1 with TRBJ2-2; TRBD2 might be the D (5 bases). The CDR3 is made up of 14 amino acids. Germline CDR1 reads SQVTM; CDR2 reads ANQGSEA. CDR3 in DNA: TGCAGCGTCTCTGGGCAGACGAACACCGGGGAGCTGTCTTTT. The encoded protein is CSVSGQTNTGELSF.

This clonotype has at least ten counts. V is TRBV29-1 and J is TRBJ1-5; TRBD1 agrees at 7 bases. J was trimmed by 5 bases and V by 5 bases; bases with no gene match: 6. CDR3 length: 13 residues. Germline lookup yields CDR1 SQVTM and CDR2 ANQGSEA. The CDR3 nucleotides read TGCAGCGTTTCGATGGGACAGTATCAGCCCCAGCATTTT. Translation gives CSVSMGQYQPQHF.

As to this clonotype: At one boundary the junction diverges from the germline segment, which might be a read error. CDR3 sequence reads: CASSPGGRNSGYTF. The CDR3 nucleotides are TGTGCCAGCTCACCAGGAGGGAGGAACTCTGGCTACACCTTC. The J gene is TRBJ1-2, the V gene TRBV18; no clear D gene. CDR3 length: 14 residues. Germline lookup yields CDR1 KGHSH and CDR2 LQKENI.